These 14 T cell receptor beta chains share one sample of origin, sequenced in a study of cytomegalovirus exposure and HLA in healthy donors (dated by TCRdb to the late 2010s). Libraries were constructed by the immunoSEQ multiplex PCR assay. For the multiplex PCR, a mixture combining 60 forward primers for TCR Vbeta segments and 13 reverse primers for TCR Jbeta segments was used. TCRdb's version of the immuneACCESS table is confined to in-frame rearrangements and falls short of the full clone set. An unresolved V gene accounts for under half of the shortfall where checked; the remainder is of unknown origin. The sample data list around 96,000 clones, and approximately 80% of these were observed just once. The leading ten clones occupy approximately 2% of the sample. Sequenced sample: PBMCs. These receptors all come from a man between 18 and 29 years old in good health and CMV-seronegative.

The rearrangement joins TRBV27 to TRBJ1-1, with D perhaps matching TRBD1 (5 bases). Per germline, CDR1 MNHEY and CDR2 SMNVEV (reference sequence). The CDR3 has 15 residues. Trimming left V 5 bases short and J 2 bases short, with 15 bases between. The CDR3, as DNA: TGTGCCAGCAGTCCTCTGGGAGGGGCCAACACTGAAGCTTTCTTT. This encodes CASSPLGGANTEAFF.

The chain joins TRBV7-8 to TRBJ1-5; D unresolved. Germline-derived CDR1 and CDR2 are SGHVS and FQNEAQ. Trimming stripped 7 bases from V and 0 bases from J, with 10 bases between. This CDR3 has 14 amino acids. CDR3 nucleotides: TGTGCCAGCACCGCAGGATATAGCAATCAGCCCCAGCATTTT. Translated, it gives CASTAGYSNQPQHF.

The chain recombines TRBV5-1 with TRBJ2-5; 8 bases map to TRBD1. Trimming removed 4 bases from V and 12 bases from J; junction bases left unmatched: 14. CDR1 is SGHRS and CDR2 is YFSETQ in the germline V gene. The CDR3 length is 14 residues. The CDR3 loop reads CASSLFAGGDAEYF. In nucleotides, the CDR3 is TGCGCCAGCAGCCTCTTCGCAGGGGGCGATGCGGAGTACTTC.

This clone has a handful of counts. This rearrangement joins TRBV6-1 to TRBJ1-1, with 9 nucleotides matching TRBD1. CDR1 is MNHNS and CDR2 is SASEGT in the germline V gene. Trimming cost V 5 bases and J 1 base; bases outside gene matches: 5. This CDR3 spans 15 amino acids. CDR3 coding DNA: TGTGCCAGCAGTCAGGGGGACAGGGAGAACACTGAAGCTTTCTTT. It specifies CASSQGDRENTEAFF.

The chain joins TRBV6-5 to TRBJ1-1; D ambiguous. V lost 5 bases to trimming and J lost 1 base, with 8 bases between them. Per the germline V gene, CDR1 is MNHEY and CDR2 is SVGAGI. The length of the CDR3 is 13 residues. CDR3 DNA: TGTGCCAGCAGTGAAGCCGGGAACACTGAAGCTTTCTTT. Residues: CASSEAGNTEAFF.

The rearrangement uses TRBV12-5 and TRBJ1-2; 7 bases align to TRBD1. CDR3 size: 14 residues. V dropped 5 bases and J dropped 7; count of bases not matched to a gene: 10. CDR1 and CDR2 (germline): LGHNT, FRNRAP. In DNA form, the CDR3 reads TGTGCTAGTGGTCAAGGGGGCTTCGGAGGTGGCTACACCTTC. This encodes CASGQGGFGGGYTF.

V usage is TRBV2 and J usage is TRBJ1-5; D possibly corresponds to TRBD1 (6 bases). This CDR3 spans 14 amino acids. Germline lookup yields CDR1 SNHLY and CDR2 FYNNEI. Trimming took off 4 bases at V and 4 bases at J, with 11 bases between the two ends. CDR3 amino acids: CASSGVTGNQPQHF. CDR3 nucleotides: TGTGCCAGCAGTGGGGTAACAGGGAATCAGCCCCAGCATTTT. Based on the CDR3 plus reference TRBV2 and TRBJ1-5, the full variable domain is EPEVTQTPSHQVTQMGQEVILRCVPISNHLYFYWYRQILGQKVEFLVSFYNNEISEKSEIFDDQFSVERPDGSNFTLKIRSTKLEDSAMYFCASSGVTGNQPQHFGDGTRLSIL.

The chain has TRBV7-2 and TRBJ2-5; tentative D call: TRBD1 (5 bases). The CDR3 is 13 residues long. V lost 8 bases and J 5 bases, leaving 15 bases between the germline ends. Germline V gene lookup returns CDR1 SGHTA and CDR2 FQGNSA. CDR3 nucleotides: TGTGCCAGCGGGGCAGGGCCCAGGGAGACCCAGTACTTC. Protein product: CASGAGPRETQYF. Using reference TRBV7-2 and TRBJ2-5 for the parts outside the CDR3, the full variable domain is GAGVSQSPSNKVTEKGKDVELRCDPISGHTALYWYRQSLGQGLEFLIYFQGNSAPDKSGLPSDRFSAERTGGSVSTLTIQRTQQEDSAVYLCASGAGPRETQYFGPGTRLLVL.

Note on this clone: The junction does not match germline at one end; this may be a read error. The same CDR3 is also encoded by other DNA sequences in this sample. The rearrangement uses TRBV2 and TRBJ1-2, with no clear D. The CDR3 spans 13 residues. Germline V gives CDR1 SNHLY, CDR2 FYNNEI. CDR3 region: CASSPGSGYGYTF. The CDR3 nucleotides read TGCGCCAGCAGTCCCGGGAGCGGCTATGGCTACACCTTC.

This clone came up a few times. For the CDR3, the DNA is TGTGCCAGCAGCTTGGAAGGACTAGCGGCCCCGGAGACCCAGTACTTC. It encodes CASSLEGLAAPETQYF. The chain employs TRBV5-4 and TRBJ2-5; 10 nucleotides align to TRBD2. This CDR3 is 16 amino acids long. The V and J ends lost 0 bases and 5 bases, in that order; junction bases with no gene match: 7. The germline gives CDR1 SGHNT, CDR2 YYREEE (reference sequence).

V and J are TRBV2 and TRBJ1-2, with D possibly matching TRBD1 (6 bases). The CDR3 consists of 15 residues. V was trimmed by 3 bases and J by 8 bases, leaving 19 bases between them. Germline V gene sequence: CDR1 SNHLY, CDR2 FYNNEI. CDR3: CASSDLPQGTRGYTF. The DNA of the CDR3 is TGTGCCAGCAGTGACCTCCCTCAGGGGACGAGGGGCTACACCTTC.

A remark on this clone: This CDR3 is also generated by other DNA sequences in the sample. The chain links TRBV5-1 to TRBJ1-2, with 7 bases fitting TRBD1. Per the germline V gene, CDR1 is SGHRS and CDR2 is YFSETQ. Trimming removed 4 bases from V and 5 bases from J; junction bases left unmatched: 5. The CDR3 runs to 13 residues. The chain's CDR3 is CASSGDSLYGYTF. The CDR3 region has the DNA TGCGCCAGCAGCGGGGACAGCCTTTATGGCTACACCTTC.

The chain couples TRBV7-8 to TRBJ2-1, with D perhaps matching TRBD1 (5 bases). Per the germline V gene, CDR1 is SGHVS and CDR2 is FQNEAQ. This CDR3 is 14 amino acids long. Trimming shortened V by 0 bases and J by 9 bases, and 12 bases separated the two germline ends. The CDR3 nucleotides read TGTGCCAGCAGCTTAGCGGTCAGGGTGGGTGAGCAGTTCTTC. Its protein product is CASSLAVRVGEQFF.

This clone was counted a few times. The V and J genes are TRBV4-1 and TRBJ2-7; D not certain. CDR1 is MGHRA and CDR2 is YSYEKL in the germline V gene. V was clipped by 4 bases and J by 0 bases, with 19 bases between them. CDR3 length: 17 amino acids. CDR3 residues: CASSPLFGLLSSYEQYF. CDR3 coding DNA: TGCGCCAGCAGCCCCCTCTTTGGCTTATTAAGCTCCTACGAGCAGTACTTC.